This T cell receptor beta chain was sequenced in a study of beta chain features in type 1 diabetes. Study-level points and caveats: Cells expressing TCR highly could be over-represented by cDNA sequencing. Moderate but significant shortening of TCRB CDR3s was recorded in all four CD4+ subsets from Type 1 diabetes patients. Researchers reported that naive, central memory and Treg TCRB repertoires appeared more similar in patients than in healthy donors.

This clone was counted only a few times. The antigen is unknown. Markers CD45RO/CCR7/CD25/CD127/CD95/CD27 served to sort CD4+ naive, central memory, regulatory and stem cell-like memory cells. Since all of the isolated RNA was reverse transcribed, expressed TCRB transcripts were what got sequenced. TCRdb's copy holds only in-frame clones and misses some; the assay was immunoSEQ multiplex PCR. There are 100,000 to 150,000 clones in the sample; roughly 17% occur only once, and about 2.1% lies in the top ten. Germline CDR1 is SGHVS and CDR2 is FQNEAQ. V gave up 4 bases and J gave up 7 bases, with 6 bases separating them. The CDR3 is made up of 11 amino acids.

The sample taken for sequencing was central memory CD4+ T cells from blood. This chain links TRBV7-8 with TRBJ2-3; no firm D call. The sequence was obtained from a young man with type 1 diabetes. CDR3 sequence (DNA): TGTGCCAGCAGCTCGTGGAATACGCAGTATTTT. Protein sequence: CASSSWNTQYF.